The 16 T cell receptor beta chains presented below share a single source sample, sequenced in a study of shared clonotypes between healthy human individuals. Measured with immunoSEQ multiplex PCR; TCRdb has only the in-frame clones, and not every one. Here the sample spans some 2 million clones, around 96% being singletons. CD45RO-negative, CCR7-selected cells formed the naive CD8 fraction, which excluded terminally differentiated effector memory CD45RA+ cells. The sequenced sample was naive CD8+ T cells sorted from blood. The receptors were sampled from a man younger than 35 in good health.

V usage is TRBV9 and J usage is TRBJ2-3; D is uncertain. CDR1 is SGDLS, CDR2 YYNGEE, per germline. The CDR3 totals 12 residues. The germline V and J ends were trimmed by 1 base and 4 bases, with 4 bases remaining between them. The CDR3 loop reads CASSVTSDTQYF. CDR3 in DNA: TGTGCCAGCAGCGTAACATCAGATACGCAGTATTTT.

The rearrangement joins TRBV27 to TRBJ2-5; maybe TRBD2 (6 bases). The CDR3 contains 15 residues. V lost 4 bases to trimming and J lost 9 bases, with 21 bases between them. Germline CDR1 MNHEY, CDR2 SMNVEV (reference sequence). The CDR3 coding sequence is TGTGCCAGCAGTTCAGCGGAGGGTTTCGTGGAGGCCCAGTACTTC. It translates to CASSSAEGFVEAQYF.

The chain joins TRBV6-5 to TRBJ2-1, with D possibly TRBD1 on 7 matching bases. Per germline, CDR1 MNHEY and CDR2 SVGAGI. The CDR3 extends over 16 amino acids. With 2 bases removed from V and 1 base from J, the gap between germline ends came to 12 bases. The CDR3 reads CASSYQGGESYNEQFF. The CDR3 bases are TGTGCCAGCAGTTACCAGGGGGGCGAATCCTACAATGAGCAGTTCTTC.

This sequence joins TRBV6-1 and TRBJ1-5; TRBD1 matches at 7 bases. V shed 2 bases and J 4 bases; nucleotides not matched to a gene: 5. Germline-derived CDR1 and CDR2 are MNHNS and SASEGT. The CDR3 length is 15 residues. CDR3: CASSELTGMNQPQHF. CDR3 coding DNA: TGTGCCAGCAGTGAACTGACAGGGATGAATCAGCCCCAGCATTTT.

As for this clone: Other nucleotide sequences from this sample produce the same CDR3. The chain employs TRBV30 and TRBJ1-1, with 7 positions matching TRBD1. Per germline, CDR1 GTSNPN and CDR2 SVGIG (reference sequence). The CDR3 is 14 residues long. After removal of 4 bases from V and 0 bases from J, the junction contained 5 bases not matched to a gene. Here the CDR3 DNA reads TGTGCCTGGACCCCGACAGGGCTGAACACTGAAGCTTTCTTT. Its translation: CAWTPTGLNTEAFF.

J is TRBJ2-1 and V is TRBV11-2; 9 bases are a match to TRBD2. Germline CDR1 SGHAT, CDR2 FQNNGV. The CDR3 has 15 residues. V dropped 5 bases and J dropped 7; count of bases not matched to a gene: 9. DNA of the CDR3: TGTGCCAGCAGCATGGCGGGGGGGTCCGCAAATGAGCAGTTCTTC. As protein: CASSMAGGSANEQFF.

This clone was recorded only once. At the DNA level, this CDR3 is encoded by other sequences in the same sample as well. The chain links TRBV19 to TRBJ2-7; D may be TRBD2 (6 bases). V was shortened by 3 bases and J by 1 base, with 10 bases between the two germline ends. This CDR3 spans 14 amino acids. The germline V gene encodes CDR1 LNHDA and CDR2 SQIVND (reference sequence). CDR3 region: CASSIGGGSYEQYF. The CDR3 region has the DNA TGTGCCAGTAGTATCGGAGGAGGGTCCTACGAGCAGTACTTC.

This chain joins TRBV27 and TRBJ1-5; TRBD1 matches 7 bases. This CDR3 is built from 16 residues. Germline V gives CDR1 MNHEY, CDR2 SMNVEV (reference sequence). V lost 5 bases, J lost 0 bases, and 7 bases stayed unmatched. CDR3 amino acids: CASSPRTGFSNQPQHF. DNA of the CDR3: TGTGCCAGCAGTCCTCGGACAGGTTTTAGCAATCAGCCCCAGCATTTT.

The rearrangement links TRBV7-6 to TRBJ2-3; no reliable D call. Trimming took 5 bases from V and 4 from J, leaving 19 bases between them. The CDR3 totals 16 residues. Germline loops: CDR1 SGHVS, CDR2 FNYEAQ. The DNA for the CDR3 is TGTGCCAGCAGCCCTAATCCGAGTTTAGCTTCAGATACGCAGTATTTT. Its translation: CASSPNPSLASDTQYF.

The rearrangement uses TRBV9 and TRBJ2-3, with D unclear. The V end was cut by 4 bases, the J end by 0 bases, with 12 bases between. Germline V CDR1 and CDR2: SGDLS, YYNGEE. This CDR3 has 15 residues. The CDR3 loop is CASSPPVTSTDTQYF. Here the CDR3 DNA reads TGTGCCAGCAGCCCCCCCGTTACTAGCACAGATACGCAGTATTTT.

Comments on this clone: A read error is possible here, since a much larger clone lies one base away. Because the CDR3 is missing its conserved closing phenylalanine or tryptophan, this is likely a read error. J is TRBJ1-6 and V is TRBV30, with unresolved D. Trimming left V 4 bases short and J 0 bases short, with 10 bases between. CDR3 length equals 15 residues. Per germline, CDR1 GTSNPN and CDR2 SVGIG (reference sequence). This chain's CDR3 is CAWMAQTSYNSPLHL. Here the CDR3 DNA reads TGTGCCTGGATGGCCCAGACCTCCTATAATTCACCCCTCCACCTT.

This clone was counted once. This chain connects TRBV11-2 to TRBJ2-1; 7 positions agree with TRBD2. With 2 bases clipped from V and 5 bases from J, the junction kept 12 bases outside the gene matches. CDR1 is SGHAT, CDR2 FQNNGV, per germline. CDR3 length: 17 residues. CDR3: CASSLTPGTISHNEQFF. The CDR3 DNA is TGTGCCAGCAGCTTAACCCCCGGGACTATATCCCACAATGAGCAGTTCTTC.

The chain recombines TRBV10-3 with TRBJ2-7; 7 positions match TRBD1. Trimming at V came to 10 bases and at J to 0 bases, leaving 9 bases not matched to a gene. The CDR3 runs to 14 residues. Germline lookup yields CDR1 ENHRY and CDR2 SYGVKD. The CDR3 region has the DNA TGTGCCACTTCAGTGGGACAGAGCTCCTACGAGCAGTACTTC. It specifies CATSVGQSSYEQYF.

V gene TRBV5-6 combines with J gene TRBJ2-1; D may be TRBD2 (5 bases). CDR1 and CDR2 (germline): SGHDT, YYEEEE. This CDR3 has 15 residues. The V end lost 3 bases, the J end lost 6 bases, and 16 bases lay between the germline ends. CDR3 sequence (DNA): TGTGCCAGCAGCTCCGGAGGAACCGCGCCCAATGAGCAGTTCTTC. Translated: CASSSGGTAPNEQFF.

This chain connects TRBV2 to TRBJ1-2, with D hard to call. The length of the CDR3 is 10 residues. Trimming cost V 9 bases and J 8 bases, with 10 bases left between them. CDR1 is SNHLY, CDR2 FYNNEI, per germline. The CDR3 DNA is TGTGCCAGTGTGGAGGGAGGCTACACCTTC. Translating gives CASVEGGYTF.

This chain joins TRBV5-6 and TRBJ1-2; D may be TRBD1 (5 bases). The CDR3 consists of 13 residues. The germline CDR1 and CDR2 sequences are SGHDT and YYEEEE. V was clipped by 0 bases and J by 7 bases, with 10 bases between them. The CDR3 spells CASSLGTTVGYTF. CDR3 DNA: TGTGCCAGCAGCTTGGGGACAACGGTTGGCTACACCTTC.